Included here is one T cell receptor beta chain sequence, with context. The CDR3 contains 14 residues. Trimming took off 1 base at V and 0 bases at J, with 7 bases between the two ends. Germline assignment: CDR1 SGHKS and CDR2 YYEKEE (reference sequence). These data are taken from a study of blood T cell repertoires in COVID-19. About the research overall: The study drew acute and convalescent COVID-19 samples from the United States, Italy and Spain. T cells, B-cell-depleted T cells, or PBMCs provided the cDNA or gDNA that served as material.

As handled by the study authors: Estimation of nucleated cell counts was performed using reference gene primer amplification. The protocol was immunoSEQ multiplex PCR, while the TCRdb copy is restricted to in-frame clones and leaves out a portion. V, J and clone size are those of that table, while D and trimming were read from the DNA. The table has 150,000 or so clones, around nine tenths seen once. This TCR derives from a man in his sixties with active or convalescent COVID-19. The sample comprised peripheral blood. The J gene is TRBJ1-2, the V gene TRBV5-5, with D uncertain. This CDR3 reads CASSLTTANYGYTF. The CDR3 nucleotides are TGTGCCAGCAGCTTGACAACAGCTAACTATGGCTACACCTTC.